What follows is one T cell receptor beta chain and its context. These data belong to a study of control samples from healthy donors and cancer patients. Some clones are missing from TCRdb's copy, which holds only in-frame ones; the method was immunoSEQ multiplex PCR. In the table there are about 220,000 clones, around 94% of which are singletons. Germline CDR1 reads SGHDT; CDR2 reads YYEEEE. Between the trimmed V and J ends, which lost 2 bases and 1 base, there was a span of 12 bases. The CDR3 extends over 15 amino acids. The clonotype comes from a man aged 45-60 years in good health. Sequencing was done on a sample of blood. The chain recombines TRBV5-6 with TRBJ1-1, with unresolved D. The CDR3 sequence: CASSLLRHANTEAFF. The CDR3 DNA sequence: TGTGCCAGCAGCTTACTCCGACACGCGAACACTGAAGCTTTCTTT. Based on the CDR3 plus reference TRBV5-6 and TRBJ1-1, the full variable domain is DAGVTQSPTHLIKTRGQQVTLRCSPKSGHDTVSWYQQALGQGPQFIFQYYEEEERQRGNFPDRFSGHQFPNYSSELNVNALLLGDSALYLCASSLLRHANTEAFFGQGTRLTVV.